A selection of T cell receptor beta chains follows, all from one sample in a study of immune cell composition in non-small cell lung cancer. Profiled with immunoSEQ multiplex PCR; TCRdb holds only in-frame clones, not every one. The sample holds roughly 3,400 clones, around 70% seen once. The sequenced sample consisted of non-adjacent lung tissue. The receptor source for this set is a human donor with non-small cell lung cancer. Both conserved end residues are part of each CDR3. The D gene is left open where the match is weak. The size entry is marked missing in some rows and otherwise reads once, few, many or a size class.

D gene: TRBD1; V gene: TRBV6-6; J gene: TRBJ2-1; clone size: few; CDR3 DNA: TGTGCCAGCAGTTGGGGGACAGACAATGAGCAGTTCTTC; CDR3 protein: CASSWGTDNEQFF
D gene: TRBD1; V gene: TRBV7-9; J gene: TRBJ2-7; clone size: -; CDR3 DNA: TGTGCCAGCAGCCCTAACGGACAGGGGGCTCGGGAGCAGTACTTC; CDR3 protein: CASSPNGQGAREQYF
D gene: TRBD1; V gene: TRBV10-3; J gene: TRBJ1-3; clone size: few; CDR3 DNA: TGTGCCATCAGTGAGCCGGGGACAGGGTCTGGAAACACCATATATTTT; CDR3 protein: CAISEPGTGSGNTIYF
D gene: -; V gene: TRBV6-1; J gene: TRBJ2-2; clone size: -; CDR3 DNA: TGTGCCAGCAGTGTCTGGACAGATAACACCGGGGAGCTGTTTTTT; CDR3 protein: CASSVWTDNTGELFF
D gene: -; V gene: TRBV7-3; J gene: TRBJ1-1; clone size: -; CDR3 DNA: TGTGCCAGCAGCTTTGGGCAGAGTAACACTGAAGCTTTCTTT; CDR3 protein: CASSFGQSNTEAFF
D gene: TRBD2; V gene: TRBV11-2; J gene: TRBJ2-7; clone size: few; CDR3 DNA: TGTGCCAGCAGCTTGGGCGGGGGGAACTACGAGCAGTACTTC; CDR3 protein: CASSLGGGNYEQYF
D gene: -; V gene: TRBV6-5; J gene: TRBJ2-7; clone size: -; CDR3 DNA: TGTGCCAGCAGTTACTCGCCGACTTACGAGCAGTACTTC; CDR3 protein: CASSYSPTYEQYF
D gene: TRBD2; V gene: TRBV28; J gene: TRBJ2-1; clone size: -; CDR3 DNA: TGTGCCAGCAGACTAGCGGGAGATTATGAGCAGTTCTTC; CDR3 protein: CASRLAGDYEQFF
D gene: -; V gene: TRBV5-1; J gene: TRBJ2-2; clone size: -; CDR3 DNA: TGCGCCAGCAGCTTGGACAGGGTTGACACCGGGGAGCTGTTTTTT; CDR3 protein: CASSLDRVDTGELFF
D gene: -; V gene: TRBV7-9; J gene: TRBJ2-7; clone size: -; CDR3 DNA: TGTGCCAGCAGCTTAGCGATCTCTCTTATTGTGGCCGAGCAGTACTTC; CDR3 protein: CASSLAISLIVAEQYF
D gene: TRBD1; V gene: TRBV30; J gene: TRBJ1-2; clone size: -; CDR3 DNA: TGTGCCTGGAGCCGGACAGGGATATCCGGAGGCTACACCTTC; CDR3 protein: CAWSRTGISGGYTF
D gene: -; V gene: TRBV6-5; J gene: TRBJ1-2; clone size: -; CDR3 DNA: TGTGCCAGCAGAGATGACCGGGGCTATGGCTACACCTTC; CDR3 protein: CASRDDRGYGYTF
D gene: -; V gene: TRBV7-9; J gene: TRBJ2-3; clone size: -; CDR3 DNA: TGTGCCAGCAGCTCGACAGGTACGCAGTATTTT; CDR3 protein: CASSSTGTQYF
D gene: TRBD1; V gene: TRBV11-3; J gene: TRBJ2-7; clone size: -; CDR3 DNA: TGTGCCAGCAGCTTAGTTGGTGTCAGGGGGCAGTCCTACGAGCAGTACTTC; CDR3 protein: CASSLVGVRGQSYEQYF
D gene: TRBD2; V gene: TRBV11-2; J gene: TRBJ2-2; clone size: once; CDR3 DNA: TGTGCCAGCAGCTTAAGGCTAGCGGGAGAAGGGGAGCTGTTTTTT; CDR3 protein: CASSLRLAGEGELFF
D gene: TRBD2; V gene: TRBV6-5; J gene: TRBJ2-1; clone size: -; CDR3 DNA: TGTGCCAGCAGTCCCCGACTAGCGGGTCCCAATGAGCAGTTCTTC; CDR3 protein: CASSPRLAGPNEQFF
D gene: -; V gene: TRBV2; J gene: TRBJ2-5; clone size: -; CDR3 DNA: TGTGCCAGCAGCCGGGGAGTCCAAGAGACCCAGTACTTC; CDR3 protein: CASSRGVQETQYF
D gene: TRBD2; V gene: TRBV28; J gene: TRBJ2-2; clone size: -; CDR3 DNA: TGTGCCAGCAGTTTAAGTCTAGCGGGAGACACCGGGGAGCTGTTTTTT; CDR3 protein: CASSLSLAGDTGELFF
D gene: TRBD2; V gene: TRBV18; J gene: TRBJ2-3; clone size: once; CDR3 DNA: TGTGCCAGCTCACCACCGGTAGCGGGAGGGACAGATACGCAGTATTTT; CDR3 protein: CASSPPVAGGTDTQYF
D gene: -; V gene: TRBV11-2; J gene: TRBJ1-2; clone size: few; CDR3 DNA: TGTGCCAGCAGTCGTAACGACAGAGGTGGCTACACCTTC; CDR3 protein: CASSRNDRGGYTF
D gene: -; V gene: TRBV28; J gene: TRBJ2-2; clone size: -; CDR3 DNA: TGTGCCAGCAGTTTGTCGACAATCTACACCGGGGAGCTGTTTTTT; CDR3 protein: CASSLSTIYTGELFF
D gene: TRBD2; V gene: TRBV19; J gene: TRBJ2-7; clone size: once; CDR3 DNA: TGTGCCAGTAGTACGGCGGGAGGTAGAATCGAGCAGTACTTC; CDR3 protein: CASSTAGGRIEQYF
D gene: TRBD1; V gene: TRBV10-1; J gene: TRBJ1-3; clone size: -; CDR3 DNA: TGCGCCAGCAGACATGAAGGGACAGGGACAACCGAAGTCTTTGGAAACACCATATATTTT; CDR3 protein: CASRHEGTGTTEVFGNTIYF
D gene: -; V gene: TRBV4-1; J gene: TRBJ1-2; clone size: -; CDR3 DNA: TGCGCCAGCAGCCAAGGCCGCAACAGAGACTATGGCTACACCTTC; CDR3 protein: CASSQGRNRDYGYTF
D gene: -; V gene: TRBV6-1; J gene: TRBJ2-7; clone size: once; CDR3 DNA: TGTGCCAGCGCGGGCGGTAACTCCTACGAGCAGTACTTC; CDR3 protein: CASAGGNSYEQYF
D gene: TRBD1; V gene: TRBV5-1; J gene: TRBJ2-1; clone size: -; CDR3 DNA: TGCGCCAGCAGGGAAGTTGGTGGGACAGGGACCTACAATGAGCAGTTCTTC; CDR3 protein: CASREVGGTGTYNEQFF
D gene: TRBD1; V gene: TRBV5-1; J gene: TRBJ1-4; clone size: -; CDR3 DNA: TGCGCCAGCAGCTTGGGGACAGGCGAAAAACTGTTTTTT; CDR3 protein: CASSLGTGEKLFF
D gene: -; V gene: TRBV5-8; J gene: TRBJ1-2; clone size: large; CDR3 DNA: TGTGCCAGCAGCTCCGAGGGCGGCTACACCTTC; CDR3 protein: CASSSEGGYTF
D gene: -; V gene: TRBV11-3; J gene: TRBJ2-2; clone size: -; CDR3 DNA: TGTGCCAGCAGCTTACGGATCGGCGGAGACACCGGGGAGCTGTTTTTT; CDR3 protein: CASSLRIGGDTGELFF
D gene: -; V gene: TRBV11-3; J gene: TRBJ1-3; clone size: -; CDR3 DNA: TGTGCCAGCAGCTTAGACTCAGGGCCCTCTGGAAACACCATATATTTT; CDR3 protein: CASSLDSGPSGNTIYF
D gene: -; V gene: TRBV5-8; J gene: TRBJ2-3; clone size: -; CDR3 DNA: TGTGCCAGCAGCTTAACAGAGCGCACAGATACGCAGTATTTT; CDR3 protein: CASSLTERTDTQYF
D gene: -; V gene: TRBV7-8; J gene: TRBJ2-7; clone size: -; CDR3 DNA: TGTGCCAGCATCCCCCAGGGGGGAGCCGAGCAGTACTTC; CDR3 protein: CASIPQGGAEQYF
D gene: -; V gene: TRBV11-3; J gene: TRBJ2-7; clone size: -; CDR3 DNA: TGTGCCAGCAGCTTACAGGGGGGTATCGACGAGCAGTACTTC; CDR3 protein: CASSLQGGIDEQYF
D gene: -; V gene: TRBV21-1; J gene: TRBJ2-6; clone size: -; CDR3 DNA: TGTGCCAGCTTCGGAGGGGCCACCAGCTCTGGGGCCAACGTCCTGACTTTC; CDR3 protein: CASFGGATSSGANVLTF
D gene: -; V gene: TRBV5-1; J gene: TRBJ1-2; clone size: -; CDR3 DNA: TGCGCCAGCAGCTTGGCCGTTGAGGCTTATGGCTACACCTTC; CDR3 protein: CASSLAVEAYGYTF
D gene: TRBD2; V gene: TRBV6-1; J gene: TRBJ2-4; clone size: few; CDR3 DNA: TGTGCCAGCGGACTAGAGGGGGCCAAAAACATTCAGTACTTC; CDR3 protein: CASGLEGAKNIQYF
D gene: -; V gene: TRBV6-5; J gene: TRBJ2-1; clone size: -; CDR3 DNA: TGTGCCAGCAACCTTCGGGGCAGGGACTCGGATGAGCAGTTCTTC; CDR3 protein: CASNLRGRDSDEQFF
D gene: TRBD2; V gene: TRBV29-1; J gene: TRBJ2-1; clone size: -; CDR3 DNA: TGCAGCGTTGATCCGAGGACTAGTGCCCTAGGTGAGCAGTTCTTC; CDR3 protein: CSVDPRTSALGEQFF
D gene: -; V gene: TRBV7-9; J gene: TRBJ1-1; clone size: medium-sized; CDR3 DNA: TGTGCCTTATCGGGATTTGAGGACACTGAAGCTTTCTTT; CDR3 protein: CALSGFEDTEAFF
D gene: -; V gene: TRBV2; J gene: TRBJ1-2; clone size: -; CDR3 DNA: TGTGCCAGCAGTCAGCTTCAGGGAAGGGATGGCTACACCTTC; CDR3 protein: CASSQLQGRDGYTF
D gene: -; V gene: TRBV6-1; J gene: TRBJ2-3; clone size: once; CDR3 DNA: TGTGCCAGCAGTGTGGTTAGCGGAGCTCAAGATACGCAGTATTTT; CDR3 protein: CASSVVSGAQDTQYF
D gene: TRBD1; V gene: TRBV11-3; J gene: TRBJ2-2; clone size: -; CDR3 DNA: TGTGCCAGCAGCTATGGACAGGGGAGATTGGACACCGGGGAGCTGTTTTTT; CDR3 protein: CASSYGQGRLDTGELFF
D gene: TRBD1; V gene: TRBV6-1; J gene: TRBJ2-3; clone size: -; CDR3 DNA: TGTGCCAGCAGTGAAGCAATGGACAGGGAAGATACGCAGTATTTT; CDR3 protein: CASSEAMDREDTQYF
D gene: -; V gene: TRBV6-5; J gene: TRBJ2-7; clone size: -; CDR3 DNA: TGTGCCAGCAGTCCCGGCTGGCAGGGGAACGAGCAGTACTTC; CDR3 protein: CASSPGWQGNEQYF
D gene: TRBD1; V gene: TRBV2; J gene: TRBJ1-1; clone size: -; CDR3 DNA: TGTGCCAGCAAAGGGACAGGACGGAACACTGAAGCTTTCTTT; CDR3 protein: CASKGTGRNTEAFF
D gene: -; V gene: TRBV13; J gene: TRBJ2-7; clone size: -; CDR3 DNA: TGTGCCAGCAGCTTACCAGGGAACTCCTACGAGCAGTACTTC; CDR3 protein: CASSLPGNSYEQYF
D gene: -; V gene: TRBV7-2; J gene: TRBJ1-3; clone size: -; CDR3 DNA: TGTGCCAGCAGCTTATGGGGGGCTGGAAACACCATATATTTT; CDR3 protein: CASSLWGAGNTIYF
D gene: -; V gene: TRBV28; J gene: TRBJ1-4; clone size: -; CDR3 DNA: TGTGCCAGCGGAGGGCGGATTAATGAAAAACTGTTTTTT; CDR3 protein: CASGGRINEKLFF
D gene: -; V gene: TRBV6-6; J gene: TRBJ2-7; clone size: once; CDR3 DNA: TGTGCCAGCAGTCCCGGCTGGCAGGGGAACGAGCAGTACTTC; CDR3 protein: CASSPGWQGNEQYF
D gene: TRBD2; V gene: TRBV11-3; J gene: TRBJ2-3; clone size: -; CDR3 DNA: TGTGCCAGCAGTCCGGGGGGGGTAGGCACAGATACGCAGTATTTT; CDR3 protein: CASSPGGVGTDTQYF
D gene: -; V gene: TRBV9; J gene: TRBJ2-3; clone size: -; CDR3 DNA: TGTGCCAGCAGCGTCTTGGGAGACGGCACAGATACGCAGTATTTT; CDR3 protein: CASSVLGDGTDTQYF